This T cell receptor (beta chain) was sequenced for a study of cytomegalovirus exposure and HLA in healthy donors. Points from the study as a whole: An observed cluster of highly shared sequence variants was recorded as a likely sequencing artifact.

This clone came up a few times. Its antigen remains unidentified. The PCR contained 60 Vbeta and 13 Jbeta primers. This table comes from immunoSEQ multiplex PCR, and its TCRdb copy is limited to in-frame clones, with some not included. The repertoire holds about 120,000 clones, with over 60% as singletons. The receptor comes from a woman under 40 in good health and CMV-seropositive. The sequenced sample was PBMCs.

CDR3 coding DNA: TGTGCCAGCAGTCTGGGCCATGGGGGGATGGTGAACACTGAAGCTTTCTTT. This sequence encodes CASSLGHGGMVNTEAFF. The chain employs TRBV27 and TRBJ1-1, with D possibly TRBD1 on 5 matching bases. This CDR3 spans 17 amino acids. V was cut by 5 bases and J by 0 bases, with 19 bases left in between. Germline loops: CDR1 MNHEY, CDR2 SMNVEV (reference sequence).